Reported below is one T cell receptor (beta chain). The antigen it binds to is not known. No much larger clonotype is one base removed from it; base qualities were not supplied. These data belong to a study of blood T cell repertoires in COVID-19 (dated by TCRdb to the early 2020s). About the full investigation: Collaborator samples came from the United States, Italy and Spain and covered acute and convalescent phases of COVID-19. The material from the prospective study consisted of cDNA or gDNA derived from T cells, B-cell-depleted T cells, or PBMCs. The dataset comprised deeply sampled blood TCRbeta repertoires from subjects exposed to, actively infected with, or recovered from COVID-19. The repertoires were made available in a free public database intended to serve as a resource for research on the immune response to SARS-CoV-2. The samples were drawn from two sources: the first 160 participants of the ongoing ImmuneRACE study, and 1,000 to 1,500 subjects contributed by 6 global collaborators. Sample metadata almost always included a de-identified subject ID, COVID-19 status, age in years and sex. HLA class I and class II types, where available, came from metadata supplied by the sample provider rather than from assay-based typing. General conclusions and limits of the study: Clinical and demographic metadata were provided uncurated, with the amount varying by source and participant.

The immunoSEQ Assay, a bias-controlled multiplex PCR, was used to amplify TCRbeta CDR3 regions from genomic DNA. The paper's processing steps were these. The number of nucleated cells in each sample was estimated from the amplification of reference gene primers within the assay. To quantify the absolute abundance of each unique TCRbeta CDR3 rearrangement, sequence reads were collapsed and filtered. For each sample, productive Simpson clonality was calculated by taking the square root of Simpson's diversity index across productive rearrangements. In TCRdb, the immuneACCESS table is reduced to in-frame sequences with V and J assigned. These tables do not hold every clone; where another copy was compared, an unresolved V gene accounts for under half, and the others remain unexplained. V, J and clone size reflect that table, while D and trimming were determined from the DNA. Here the sample has over 150,000 clones; about 85% occur a single time. Under 0.8% of the sample comes from the top ten.

CDR1 and CDR2, looked up from the germline V gene, are MDHEN and SYDVKM. The CDR3 holds 15 amino acids from the cysteine to the phenylalanine. The only DNA kept is the CDR3, 45 bases in frame from the first base. V was cut back by 7 bases and J by 4 bases, leaving a gap of 19 bases between them. In Seattle, one collaborating source enrolled patients while the infection was active and tracked those patients longitudinally over the course of disease. Collaborating institutions collected whole blood in K2EDTA tubes following their own protocols. Collaborator samples were shipped for TCRbeta analysis as frozen whole blood, isolated PBMCs, or DNA extracted from either sample type.

Sequencing was done on a sample of peripheral blood. This receptor was identified in a man aged 60-69 years with COVID-19, enrolled during active disease. The sequence joins TRBV28 to TRBJ1-2, with the D gene uncertain. The bases read TGTGCCAGCAAACTGGACGGTACGCGGGGCTATGGCTACACCTTC. This is translated as CASKLDGTRGYGYTF.